This TCR beta chain was captured by sequencing in a study of blood T cell repertoires in COVID-19. Study background: Sample material is recorded as cDNA or gDNA derived from T cells, B-cell-depleted T cells, or PBMCs.

Germline loops: CDR1 SEHNR, CDR2 FQNEAQ (reference sequence). This CDR3 region has 16 residues. V gave up 6 bases and J gave up 0 bases; unmatched junction bases: 7. Per the authors' pipeline: Researchers report that nucleated cell counts were estimated from reference gene primer amplification. Data came from immunoSEQ multiplex PCR; TCRdb stores just in-frame clones and leaves some out. V and J calls and clone size are as listed in that table; D and trimming were resolved from the DNA. Here the sample spans a few hundred thousand clones, roughly 90% being singletons. What was sequenced was peripheral blood. This TCR derives from a woman aged 55-75 years with COVID-19, enrolled during active disease. The V and J genes are TRBV7-9 and TRBJ2-3; 9 bases match TRBD1. The CDR3 bases are TGTGCCAGCAGGCACAAGACAGGGGGTAGCACAGATACGCAGTATTTT. As protein: CASRHKTGGSTDTQYF.